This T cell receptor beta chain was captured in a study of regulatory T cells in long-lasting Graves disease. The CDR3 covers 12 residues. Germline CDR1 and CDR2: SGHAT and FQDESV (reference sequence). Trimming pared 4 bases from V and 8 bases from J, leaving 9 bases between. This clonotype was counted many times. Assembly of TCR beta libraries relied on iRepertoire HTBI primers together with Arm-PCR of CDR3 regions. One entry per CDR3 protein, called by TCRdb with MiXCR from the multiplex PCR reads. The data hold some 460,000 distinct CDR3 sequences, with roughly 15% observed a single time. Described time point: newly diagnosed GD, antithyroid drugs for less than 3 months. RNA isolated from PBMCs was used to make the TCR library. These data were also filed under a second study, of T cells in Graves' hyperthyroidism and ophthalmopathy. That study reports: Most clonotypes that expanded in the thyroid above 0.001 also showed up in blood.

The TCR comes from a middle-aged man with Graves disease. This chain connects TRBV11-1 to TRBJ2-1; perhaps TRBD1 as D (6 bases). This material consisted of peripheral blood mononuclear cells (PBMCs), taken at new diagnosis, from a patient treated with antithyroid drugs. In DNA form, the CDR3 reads TGTGCCAGCAGCTACGACAGGTATGAGCAGTTCTTC. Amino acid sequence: CASSYDRYEQFF.